A single sample gave rise to the 7 T cell receptor beta chains below, sequenced in a study of T cells after yellow fever vaccination. Each CDR3 protein is one row after TCRdb ran MiXCR on the 5' RACE reads. In the table there are approximately 600,000 distinct CDR3 sequences, more than 9% of which are singletons. This specimen consisted of PBMCs, obtained on the day of the yellow fever booster vaccination. Source of these receptors: a man aged 25 to 40 who received the YFV17D yellow fever vaccine.

The genes are TRBV20-1 and TRBJ2-7; D gene ambiguous. The germline CDR1 and CDR2 sequences are DFQATT and SNEGSKA (reference sequence). V lost 1 base and J lost 4, with 11 bases in between. CDR3 length equals 13 residues. The CDR3 bases are TGCAGTGCTAGAGTCGGGTATTCGTACGAGCAGTACTTC. Translating it yields CSARVGYSYEQYF.

Remarks on this clonotype: At one boundary the junction diverges from the germline segment, which might be a read error. This sequence joins TRBV2 and TRBJ2-2, with D possibly TRBD1 on 5 matching bases. The CDR3 runs to 15 residues. Germline V gene lookup returns CDR1 SNHLY and CDR2 FYNNEI. The CDR3 nucleotides are TGTGCCAGCGGGGCCCAATCAGTGAACACCGTGGAGCTGTTTTTT. This codes for CASGAQSVNTVELFF.

V and J are TRBV12-3 or TRBV12-4 and TRBJ2-1; 10 positions match TRBD2. Trimming at V came to 1 base and at J to 7 bases, leaving 4 bases not matched to a gene. The CDR3 sequence is 15 residues long. The CDR3 loop is CASSLGPSGRNEQFF. The CDR3 DNA reads as TGTGCCAGCAGTTTAGGGCCTAGCGGGAGAAATGAGCAGTTCTTC.

This chain joins TRBV6-1 and TRBJ1-1, with TRBD1 identical over 10 bases. The CDR3 contains 18 residues. Unmatched junction bases numbered 8, after V lost 1 base and J lost 0 bases. CDR1 and CDR2 (germline): MNHNS, SASEGT. CDR3 protein: CASSEVDRGLRLNTEAFF. CDR3 coding DNA: TGTGCCAGCAGTGAAGTTGACAGGGGGCTTCGGTTGAACACTGAAGCTTTCTTT.

This clonotype was picked up a small number of times. This chain links TRBV2 with TRBJ2-4; TRBD2 agrees at 7 bases. Unmatched junction bases numbered 5, after V lost 3 bases and J lost 9 bases. Germline assignment: CDR1 SNHLY and CDR2 FYNNEI. CDR3 length: 13 residues. The CDR3 sequence: CASSEREITIQYF. CDR3 DNA: TGTGCCAGCAGTGAGCGGGAGATCACCATTCAGTACTTC.

This chain uses TRBV10-3 with TRBJ2-1; TRBD1 matches 7 bases. CDR1 is ENHRY, CDR2 SYGVKD, per germline. The CDR3 contains 16 residues. Trimming at V came to 5 bases and at J to 5 bases, leaving 12 bases not matched to a gene. CDR3 DNA sequence: TGTGCCATCAGTCAGAGACAGGGCCTTACAAACAATGAGCAGTTCTTC. It yields the protein CAISQRQGLTNNEQFF.

The chain employs TRBV13 and TRBJ2-7, with D perhaps TRBD1 or TRBD2 (5 bases each). CDR3 size: 15 residues. Germline V CDR1 and CDR2: PRHDT, FYEKMQ (reference sequence). Trimming removed 0 bases from V and 1 base from J, with 10 bases in between. The CDR3 loop reads CASSLGKGRSYEQYF. The CDR3 nucleotides are TGTGCCAGCAGCTTAGGGAAGGGACGGTCCTACGAGCAGTACTTC.